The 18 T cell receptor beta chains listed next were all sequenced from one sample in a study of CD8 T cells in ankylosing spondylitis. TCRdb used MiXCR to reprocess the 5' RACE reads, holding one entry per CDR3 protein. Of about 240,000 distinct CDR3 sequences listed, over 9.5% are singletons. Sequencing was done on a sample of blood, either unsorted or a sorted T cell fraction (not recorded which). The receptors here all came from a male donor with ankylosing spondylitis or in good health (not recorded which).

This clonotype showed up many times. CDR3 DNA: TGTGCCATCAAACCTGCCGGGAGCAGGGGAGTGGAGGACTATGGCTACACCTTC. Protein sequence: CAIKPAGSRGVEDYGYTF. The chain employs TRBV10-3 and TRBJ1-2, with a tentative D call TRBD1 (6 bases). CDR3 size: 18 residues. V dropped 7 bases and J dropped 3 bases, with 27 bases sitting between them. Germline assignment: CDR1 ENHRY and CDR2 SYGVKD.

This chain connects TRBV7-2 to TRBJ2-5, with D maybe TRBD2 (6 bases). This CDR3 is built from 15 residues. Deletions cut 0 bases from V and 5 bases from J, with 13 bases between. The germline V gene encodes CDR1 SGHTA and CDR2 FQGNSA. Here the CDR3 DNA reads TGTGCCAGCAGCTTAGCATCAGGGAGGATCGAGACCCAGTACTTC. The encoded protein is CASSLASGRIETQYF.

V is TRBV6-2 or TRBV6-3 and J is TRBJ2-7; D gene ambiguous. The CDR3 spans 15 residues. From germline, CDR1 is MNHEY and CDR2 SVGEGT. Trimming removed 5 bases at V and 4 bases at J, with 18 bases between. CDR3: CASSHSQIVGYEQYF. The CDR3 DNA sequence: TGTGCCAGCAGTCACAGCCAAATAGTGGGATACGAGCAGTACTTC.

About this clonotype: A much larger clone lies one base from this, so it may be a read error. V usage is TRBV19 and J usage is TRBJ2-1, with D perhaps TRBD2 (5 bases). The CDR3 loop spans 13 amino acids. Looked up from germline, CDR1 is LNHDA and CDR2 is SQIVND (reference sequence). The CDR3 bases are TGTGCCAGTAGTCCCTTCAGCGGCGGGCCGACGCTCTTC. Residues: CASSPFSGGPTLF.

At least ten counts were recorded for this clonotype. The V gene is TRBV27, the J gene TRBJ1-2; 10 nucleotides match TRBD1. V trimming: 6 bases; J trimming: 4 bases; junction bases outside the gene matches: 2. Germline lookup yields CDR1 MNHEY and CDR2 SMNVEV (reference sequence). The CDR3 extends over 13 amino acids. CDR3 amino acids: CASRGQGSYGYTF. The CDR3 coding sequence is TGTGCCAGCAGGGGACAGGGGAGCTATGGCTACACCTTC.

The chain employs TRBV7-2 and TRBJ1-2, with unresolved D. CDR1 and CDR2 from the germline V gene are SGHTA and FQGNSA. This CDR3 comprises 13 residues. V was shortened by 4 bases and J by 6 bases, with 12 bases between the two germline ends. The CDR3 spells CASSSLMRHGYTF. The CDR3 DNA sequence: TGTGCCAGCAGCTCCCTGATGAGGCATGGCTACACCTTC.

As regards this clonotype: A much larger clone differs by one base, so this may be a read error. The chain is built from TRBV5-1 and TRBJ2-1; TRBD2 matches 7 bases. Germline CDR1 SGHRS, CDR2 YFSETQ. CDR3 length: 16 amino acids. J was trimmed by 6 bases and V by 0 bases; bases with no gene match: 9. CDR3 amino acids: CASSLAGLTGGNEQFF. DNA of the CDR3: TGCGCCAGCAGCTTGGCGGGGCTAACGGGGGGCAATGAGCAGTTCTTC.

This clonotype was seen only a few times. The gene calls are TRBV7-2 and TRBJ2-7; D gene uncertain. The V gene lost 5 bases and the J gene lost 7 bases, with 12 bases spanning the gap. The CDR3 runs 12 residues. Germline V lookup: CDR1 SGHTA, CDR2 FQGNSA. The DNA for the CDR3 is TGTGCCAGCAGCCCTACCAATCGGGAGCAGTACTTC. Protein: CASSPTNREQYF.

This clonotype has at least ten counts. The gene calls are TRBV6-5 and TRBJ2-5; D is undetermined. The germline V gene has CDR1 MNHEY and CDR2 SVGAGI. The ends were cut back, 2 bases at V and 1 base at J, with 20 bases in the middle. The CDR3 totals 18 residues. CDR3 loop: CASSYRQTFDIPQETQYF. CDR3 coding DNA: TGTGCCAGCAGTTACAGGCAAACCTTTGACATACCCCAAGAGACCCAGTACTTC.

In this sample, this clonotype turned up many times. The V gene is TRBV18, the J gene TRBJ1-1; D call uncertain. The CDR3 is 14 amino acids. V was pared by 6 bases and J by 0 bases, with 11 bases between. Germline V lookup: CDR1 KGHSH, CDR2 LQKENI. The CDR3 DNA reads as TGTGCCAGCTCGCCGAGGGAAGTGAACACTGAAGCTTTCTTT. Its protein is CASSPREVNTEAFF.

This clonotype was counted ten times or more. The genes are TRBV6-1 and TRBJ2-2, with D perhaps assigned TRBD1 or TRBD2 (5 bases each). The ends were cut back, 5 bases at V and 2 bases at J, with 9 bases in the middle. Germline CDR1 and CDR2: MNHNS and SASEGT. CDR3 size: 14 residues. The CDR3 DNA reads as TGTGCCAGCAGTCCGGGACGCAACACCGGGGAGCTGTTTTTT. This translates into CASSPGRNTGELFF.

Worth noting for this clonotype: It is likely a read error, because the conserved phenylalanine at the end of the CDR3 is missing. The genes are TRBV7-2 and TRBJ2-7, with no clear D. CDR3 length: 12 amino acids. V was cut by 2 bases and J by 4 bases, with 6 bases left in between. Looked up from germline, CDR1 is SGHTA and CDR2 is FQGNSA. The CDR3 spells CASSLKGYEQYL. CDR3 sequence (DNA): TGTGCCAGCAGCTTAAAAGGGTACGAGCAGTACCTC.

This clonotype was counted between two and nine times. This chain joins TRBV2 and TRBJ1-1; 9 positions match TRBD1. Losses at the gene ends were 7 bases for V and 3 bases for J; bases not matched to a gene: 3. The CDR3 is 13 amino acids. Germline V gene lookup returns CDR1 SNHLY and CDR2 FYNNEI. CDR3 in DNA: TGTGCCAGCATGAGGGACAGGGACACTGAAGCTTTCTTT. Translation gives CASMRDRDTEAFF.

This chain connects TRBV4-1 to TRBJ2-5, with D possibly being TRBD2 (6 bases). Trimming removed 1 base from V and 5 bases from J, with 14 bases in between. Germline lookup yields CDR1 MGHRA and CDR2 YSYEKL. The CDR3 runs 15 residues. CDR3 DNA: TGCGCCAGCAGCCAAGCCGACGGGAGAGCCGAGACCCAGTACTTC. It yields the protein CASSQADGRAETQYF.

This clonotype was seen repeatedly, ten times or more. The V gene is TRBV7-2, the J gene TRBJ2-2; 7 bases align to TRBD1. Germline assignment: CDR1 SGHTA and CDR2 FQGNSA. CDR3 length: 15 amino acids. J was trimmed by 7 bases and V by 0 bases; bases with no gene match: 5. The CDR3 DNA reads TGTGCCAGCAGCTTAGCGGACAGGACCTACGGGGAGCTGTTTTTT. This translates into CASSLADRTYGELFF.

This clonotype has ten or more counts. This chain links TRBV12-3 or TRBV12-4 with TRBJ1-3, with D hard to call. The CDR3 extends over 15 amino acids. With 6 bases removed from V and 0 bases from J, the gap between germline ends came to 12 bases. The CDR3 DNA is TGTGCCAGCAGCCAAAGACAAGTCTCTGGAAACACCATATATTTT. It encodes CASSQRQVSGNTIYF.

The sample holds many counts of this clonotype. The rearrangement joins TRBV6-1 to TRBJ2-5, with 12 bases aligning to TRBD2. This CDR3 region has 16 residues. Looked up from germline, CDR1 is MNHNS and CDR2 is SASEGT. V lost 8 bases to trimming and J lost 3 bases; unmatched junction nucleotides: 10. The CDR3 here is CASAETSGGLKETQYF. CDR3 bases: TGTGCCAGCGCGGAGACTAGCGGGGGTCTAAAAGAGACCCAGTACTTC.

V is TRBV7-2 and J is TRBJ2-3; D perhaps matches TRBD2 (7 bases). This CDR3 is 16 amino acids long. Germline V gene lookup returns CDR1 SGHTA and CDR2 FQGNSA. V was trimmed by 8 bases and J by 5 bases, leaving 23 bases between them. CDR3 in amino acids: CASPPWGGGPLDTQYF. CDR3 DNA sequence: TGTGCCAGCCCTCCCTGGGGGGGGGGGCCCTTAGATACGCAGTATTTT. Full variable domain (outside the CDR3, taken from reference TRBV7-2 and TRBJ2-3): GAGVSQSPSNKVTEKGKDVELRCDPISGHTALYWYRQSLGQGLEFLIYFQGNSAPDKSGLPSDRFSAERTGGSVSTLTIQRTQQEDSAVYLCASPPWGGGPLDTQYFGPGTRLTVL.